Following are 30 T cell receptor beta chains from one sample sequenced in a study of blood T cell repertoires in COVID-19. Profiling relied on immunoSEQ multiplex PCR, and the TCRdb table lists in-frame clones only, not all of them. Of fewer than 200,000 clones listed, approximately 90% are singletons. The sample was peripheral blood. The receptors originated from a man between 60 and 75 years old with acute or convalescent COVID-19.

This clone was picked up a small number of times. The chain recombines TRBV11-3 with TRBJ1-1, with TRBD1 matching 7 bases. Germline V gene lookup returns CDR1 SGHNT and CDR2 YENEEA. V trimming: 2 bases; J trimming: 2 bases; junction bases outside the gene matches: 11. This CDR3 is built from 17 residues. The CDR3 is CASSLLKTGIKNTEAFF. The CDR3 DNA is TGTGCCAGCAGCTTATTAAAGACAGGGATCAAAAACACTGAAGCTTTCTTT.

This chain joins TRBV18 and TRBJ2-1, with 8 bases that match TRBD1. After removal of 0 bases from V and 8 bases from J, the junction contained 6 bases not matched to a gene. The CDR3 extends over 15 amino acids. The germline V gene encodes CDR1 KGHSH and CDR2 LQKENI. The CDR3 spells CASSPPSGQGHEQFF. The CDR3 coding sequence is TGTGCCAGCTCACCACCGAGCGGACAGGGCCATGAGCAGTTCTTC.

In its sample, this clone was seen once. This chain links TRBV14 with TRBJ1-1; no clear D gene. Trimming removed 0 bases from V and 1 base from J, with 6 bases in between. In germline, CDR1 is SGHDN, CDR2 FVKESK. The CDR3 runs 14 residues. CDR3 protein: CASSQDPGNTEAFF. CDR3 coding DNA: TGTGCCAGCAGCCAAGATCCGGGGAACACTGAAGCTTTCTTT.

This clone showed up just a few times. The rearrangement links TRBV7-3 to TRBJ2-1; D unclear. Germline values: CDR1 SGHTA, CDR2 FQGTGA. V was pared by 5 bases and J by 5 bases, with 16 bases between. The CDR3 is 15 amino acids. DNA of the CDR3: TGTGCCAGCAGCCCCCGCCCGCGGTCAGACAATGAGCAGTTCTTC. It encodes CASSPRPRSDNEQFF. The full variable domain, completed using reference TRBV7-3 and TRBJ2-1, is GAGVSQTPSNKVTEKGKYVELRCDPISGHTALYWYRQSLGQGPEFLIYFQGTGAADDSGLPNDRFFAVRPEGSVSTLKIQRTERGDSAVYLCASSPRPRSDNEQFFGPGTRLTVL.

CDR3 bases: TGTGCCAGCAGCTCTACAGGGGGCTCTATCGGGGAGCTGTTTTTT. Its protein is CASSSTGGSIGELFF. V usage is TRBV7-3 and J usage is TRBJ2-2; 9 bases map to TRBD1. Germline loops: CDR1 SGHTA, CDR2 FQGTGA. This CDR3 contains 15 residues. V trimming: 4 bases; J trimming: 7 bases; junction bases outside the gene matches: 7.

The V gene is TRBV27, the J gene TRBJ1-1; perhaps TRBD1 as D (5 bases). The CDR3 consists of 14 residues. CDR1 and CDR2 (germline): MNHEY, SMNVEV (reference sequence). The germline V and J ends were trimmed by 2 bases and 5 bases, with 12 bases remaining between them. The CDR3 protein is CASSLRTGRTEAFF. CDR3 in DNA: TGTGCCAGCAGTTTACGTACAGGACGAACTGAAGCTTTCTTT.

The J gene is TRBJ1-6, the V gene TRBV10-1; D is uncertain. Germline CDR1 is WNHNN and CDR2 is SYGVQD (reference sequence). V was trimmed by 3 bases and J by 7 bases, leaving 7 bases between them. This CDR3 is 13 amino acids long. The CDR3 DNA reads as TGCGCCAGCAGTGATTCGGGGAATTCACCCCTCCACTTT. This sequence encodes CASSDSGNSPLHF.

The rearrangement links TRBV5-4 to TRBJ1-2; 9 nucleotides align to TRBD1. This CDR3 contains 14 residues. The ends lost 4 bases at V and 8 bases at J; junction bases unmatched: 9. The V gene's germline CDR1 is SGHNT and CDR2 YYREEE (reference sequence). The CDR3: CASSPGTGQLGYTF. In nucleotides, the CDR3 is TGTGCCAGCAGCCCCGGGACAGGGCAGTTAGGCTACACCTTC. The complete variable domain, with remaining parts taken from reference TRBV5-4 and TRBJ1-2, reads ETGVTQSPTHLIKTRGQQVTLRCSSQSGHNTVSWYQQALGQGPQFIFQYYREEENGRGNFPPRFSGLQFPNYSSELNVNALELDDSALYLCASSPGTGQLGYTFGSGTRLTVV.

This clone was detected only a few times. This sequence joins TRBV27 and TRBJ2-4, with 13 bases matching TRBD2. Trimming cost V 5 bases and J 4 bases; bases outside gene matches: 14. The CDR3 has 19 residues. Germline V CDR1 and CDR2: MNHEY, SMNVEV (reference sequence). The CDR3 nucleotides are TGTGCCAGCAGTGATCGACTAGCGGGAGGCCCATGGAAAAAAAACATTCAGTACTTC. It is translated as CASSDRLAGGPWKKNIQYF.

The chain joins TRBV28 to TRBJ1-5, with D possibly TRBD1 on 5 matching bases. Trimming took off 2 bases at V and 0 bases at J, with 8 bases between the two ends. This CDR3 has 15 amino acids. Germline V gives CDR1 MDHEN, CDR2 SYDVKM. The CDR3 is CASSLGGYSNQPQHF. The CDR3 region has the DNA TGTGCCAGCAGTTTAGGGGGGTATAGCAATCAGCCCCAGCATTTT.

The CDR3 region has the DNA TGCGCCAGCAGCCCCCGACAGGGGGGAGAGACCCAGTACTTC. Translated: CASSPRQGGETQYF. V and J are TRBV5-1 and TRBJ2-5; 9 bases align to TRBD1. CDR1 SGHRS and CDR2 YFSETQ come from the germline V gene. With 4 bases clipped from V and 4 bases from J, the junction kept 5 bases outside the gene matches. This CDR3 has 14 amino acids. The whole variable domain, remainder taken from reference TRBV5-1 and TRBJ2-5, is KAGVTQTPRYLIKTRGQQVTLSCSPISGHRSVSWYQQTPGQGLQFLFEYFSETQRNKGNFPGRFSGRQFSNSRSEMNVSTLELGDSALYLCASSPRQGGETQYFGPGTRLLVL.

The chain uses TRBV24-1 and TRBJ1-3, with D hard to call. CDR3 length: 14 residues. V gave up 4 bases and J gave up 0 bases, with 6 bases separating them. From germline, CDR1 is KGHDR and CDR2 SFDVKD. CDR3 loop: CATSEGRSGNTIYF. In DNA form, the CDR3 reads TGTGCCACCAGTGAGGGCCGCTCTGGAAACACCATATATTTT.

The chain links TRBV28 to TRBJ1-2; 7 bases line up with TRBD1. The CDR3 totals 14 residues. The V gene end was trimmed by 6 bases and the J gene end by 5 bases; junction bases not matched to a gene: 9. From germline, CDR1 is MDHEN and CDR2 SYDVKM. DNA for the CDR3: TGTGCCAGCAGGGTCGGACAGGCAGCTTATGGCTACACCTTC. Its protein product is CASRVGQAAYGYTF.

The V call is TRBV5-5, the J call TRBJ2-2; D gene uncertain. This CDR3 spans 14 amino acids. The ends were cut back, 1 base at V and 1 base at J, with 5 bases in the middle. CDR1 SGHKS and CDR2 YYEKEE come from the germline V gene (reference sequence). The CDR3 region is CASSLRWNTGELFF. CDR3 nucleotide sequence: TGTGCCAGCAGCTTGCGGTGGAACACCGGGGAGCTGTTTTTT.

The J gene is TRBJ2-5, the V gene TRBV21-1; no check of the table's D call, TRBD2, against the DNA was made. TRBV21-1 is a pseudogene. The CDR3 spans 9 residues. CDR3 DNA sequence: TGTGCCAGCACCCTTCCCCAGTACTTC. Protein: CASTLPQYF.

V usage is TRBV3-1 (or the pseudogene TRBV3-2) and J usage is TRBJ1-1; weak D call: TRBD1 (6 bases). The CDR3 loop spans 12 amino acids. Trimming stripped 1 base from V and 7 bases from J, with 7 bases between. Germline lookup yields CDR1 LGHDT and CDR2 YNNKEL (reference sequence). The CDR3 DNA follows: TGTGCCAGCAGCCAAGGCAGGGGTGAAGCTTTCTTT. It is translated as CASSQGRGEAFF.

The chain uses TRBV11-2 and TRBJ1-1; 8 nucleotides align to TRBD1. Trimming at V came to 5 bases and at J to 3 bases, leaving 8 bases not matched to a gene. The germline gives CDR1 SGHAT, CDR2 FQNNGV. The CDR3 runs to 15 residues. For the CDR3, the DNA is TGTGCCAGCAGCGTCACGACAGGGGCGGACACTGAAGCTTTCTTT. Translation gives CASSVTTGADTEAFF.

V and J are TRBV12-1 and TRBJ2-7; the table calls TRBD2, which could not be checked here. TRBV12-1 is given as a pseudogene. The CDR3 is 12 residues long. In nucleotides, the CDR3 is TGTGCCAGCAGCTTTGCTTCTCCCGAGCAGTACGTC. It codes for CASSFASPEQYV.

This rearrangement joins TRBV18 to TRBJ2-2; D is unclear. The length of the CDR3 is 15 residues. Trimming shortened V by 4 bases and J by 6 bases, and 15 bases separated the two germline ends. Germline CDR1 and CDR2: KGHSH and LQKENI. The CDR3 bases are TGTGCCAGCTCACGGAGACTGTCCGACGCCGGGGAGCTGTTTTTT. Amino acid sequence: CASSRRLSDAGELFF.

The chain is built from TRBV7-2 and TRBJ1-4; 11 bases map to TRBD1. The CDR3 is made up of 15 amino acids. Germline CDR1 reads SGHTA; CDR2 reads FQGNSA. Trimming removed 4 bases from V and 10 bases from J; junction bases left unmatched: 8. DNA of the CDR3: TGTGCCAGCAGCTCTAGTCTGGGACAGGGGGGAAAACTGTTTTTT. As protein: CASSSSLGQGGKLFF.

This clone was counted once. CDR3 in amino acids: CASSQTPAQTGSPATNEKLFF. The CDR3 bases are TGTGCCAGCAGCCAAACTCCGGCACAGACAGGGTCCCCCGCAACTAATGAAAAACTGTTTTTT. The chain combines TRBV14 with TRBJ1-4, with 7 nucleotides matching TRBD1. This CDR3 is 21 amino acids long. V was clipped by 2 bases and J by 0 bases; unmatched bases: 18. Germline V gives CDR1 SGHDN, CDR2 FVKESK.

The CDR3, as DNA: TGTGCCTGGACAGTGAACACTGAAGCTTTCTTT. It codes for CAWTVNTEAFF. The chain carries TRBV30 and TRBJ1-1, with D uncertain. From germline, CDR1 is GTSNPN and CDR2 SVGIG (reference sequence). The V end was cut by 4 bases, the J end by 0 bases, with 3 bases between. CDR3 length: 11 residues.

The chain links TRBV5-1 to TRBJ1-1; D call uncertain. V lost 4 bases and J 3 bases, leaving 10 bases between the germline ends. The CDR3 runs 13 residues. The germline V gene has CDR1 SGHRS and CDR2 YFSETQ. The CDR3 DNA reads TGCGCCAGCAGCCAGCAGGAGGACACTGAAGCTTTCTTT. Protein sequence: CASSQQEDTEAFF.

The gene calls are TRBV30 and TRBJ1-6, with D perhaps matching TRBD1 (5 bases). Germline lookup yields CDR1 GTSNPN and CDR2 SVGIG (reference sequence). CDR3 length equals 15 residues. V was shortened by 0 bases and J by 6 bases, with 12 bases between the two germline ends. The CDR3 spells CAWSVGVRANSPLHF. DNA for the CDR3: TGTGCCTGGAGTGTTGGGGTCAGGGCTAATTCACCCCTCCACTTT. The full variable domain, its missing parts supplied by reference TRBV30 and TRBJ1-6, is SQTIHQWPATLVQPVGSPLSLECTVEGTSNPNLYWYRQAAGRGLQLLFYSVGIGQISSEVPQNLSASRPQDRQFILSSKKLLLSDSGFYLCAWSVGVRANSPLHFGNGTRLTVT.

The DNA for the CDR3 is TGTGCCAGCAGGCCGGGACACGGGAATAGCAATCAGCCCCAGCATTTT. It yields the protein CASRPGHGNSNQPQHF. V usage is TRBV6-6 and J usage is TRBJ1-5; possible D gene TRBD1, 6 bases. The CDR3 has 16 residues. Germline lookup yields CDR1 MNHNY and CDR2 SVGAGI (reference sequence). Trimming took 6 bases from V and 0 from J, leaving 15 bases between them.

This chain joins TRBV12-2 and TRBJ1-2; the table gives TRBD1 as D, unverified against the DNA. TRBV12-2 is recorded as a pseudogene. There are 15 residues in the CDR3. Here the CDR3 reads CASRRRDRGHYGYTF. CDR3 nucleotides: TGTGCAAGTCGCCGTCGAGACAGGGGACACTATGGCTACACCTTC.

The CDR3 nucleotides read TGTGCCAGCAGTGAAGGGCAGGGGGAAGAGACCCAGTACTTC. Translating gives CASSEGQGEETQYF. The chain employs TRBV6-1 and TRBJ2-5; 7 bases line up with TRBD1. Trimming cost V 1 base and J 3 bases; bases outside gene matches: 2. This CDR3 is built from 14 residues. Germline V gene data show CDR1 as MNHNS and CDR2 as SASEGT.

This rearrangement joins TRBV6-5 to TRBJ1-5, with 7 nucleotides matching TRBD1. Germline loops: CDR1 MNHEY, CDR2 SVGAGI. The CDR3 is 14 amino acids. The V segment lost 6 bases and the J segment 8 bases; nucleotides outside the gene matches: 10. The CDR3 is CASRRQGGREPQHF. CDR3 nucleotide sequence: TGTGCCAGCAGGCGACAGGGTGGGCGGGAGCCCCAGCATTTT.

This clone has just one count. The junction differs from germline at one of its ends, possibly a read error. The chain couples TRBV24-1 to TRBJ2-1; 9 nucleotides agree with TRBD1. There are 15 residues in the CDR3. CDR1 is KGHDR, CDR2 SFDVKD, per germline. Here the CDR3 DNA reads TGTGCCACCGAACCAACAGGGACAGGGTACACTGAGCAGTTCTTC. Protein: CATEPTGTGYTEQFF.

This rearrangement joins TRBV5-1 to TRBJ2-3; D is undetermined. The CDR3 runs 15 residues. CDR1 SGHRS and CDR2 YFSETQ come from the germline V gene. V was trimmed by 2 bases and J by 0 bases, leaving 10 bases between them. CDR3 coding DNA: TGCGCCAGCAGCTTATACGGGTCTAGCACAGATACGCAGTATTTT. Residues: CASSLYGSSTDTQYF.